Presented here are 7 T cell receptor beta chains from one specimen sequenced in a study of blood T cell repertoires in COVID-19. Libraries were prepared by immunoSEQ multiplex PCR; TCRdb keeps only in-frame clonotypes and omits some of them. The sample lists 50,000 or so clones; about 90% were seen once. Material for sequencing was peripheral blood. The receptors were sampled from a human donor with active COVID-19. The donor label of this sample is uncertain.

The chain links TRBV18 to TRBJ1-1; D ambiguous. CDR3 length equals 16 residues. V shed 0 bases and J shed 1 base, with 12 bases lying between them. The germline V gene has CDR1 KGHSH and CDR2 LQKENI. The CDR3 DNA follows: TGTGCCAGCTCACCACCGTCTAATAACCGGAACACTGAAGCTTTCTTT. This translates into CASSPPSNNRNTEAFF.

V and J are TRBV9 and TRBJ2-1, with unresolved D. The length of the CDR3 is 11 residues. The V and J ends lost 0 bases and 9 bases respectively, with 4 bases between them. Germline CDR1 reads SGDLS; CDR2 reads YYNGEE. In DNA, the CDR3 is TGTGCCAGCAGCGTAGCGAGTGAGCAGTTCTTC. Its protein is CASSVASEQFF. Filled out from reference TRBV9 and TRBJ2-1, the complete variable domain reads DSGVTQTPKHLITATGQRVTLRCSPRSGDLSVYWYQQSLDQGLQFLIQYYNGEERAKGNILERFSAQQFPDLHSELNLSSLELGDSALYFCASSVASEQFFGPGTRLTVL.

CDR3 in DNA: TGCAGTGCTAGAGGGGACAACAGGCAGTACTTC. It specifies CSARGDNRQYF. The gene calls are TRBV20-1 and TRBJ2-7; a weak D match, TRBD1 (6 bases). The CDR3 runs 11 residues. Germline V lookup: CDR1 DFQATT, CDR2 SNEGSKA (reference sequence). V lost 1 base and J 9 bases, leaving 10 bases between the germline ends.

This clone was counted only a few times. One end of the junction varies from germline; a read error may be responsible. The V gene is TRBV7-7, the J gene TRBJ2-5; D possibly corresponds to TRBD2 (5 bases). The CDR3 loop spans 13 amino acids. The V gene's germline CDR1 is SSHAT and CDR2 FNYEAQ (reference sequence). CDR3 sequence: CASSRSRGETQYF. The CDR3, as DNA: TGTGCTAGCAGTCGAAGTCGGGGTGAGACCCAGTACTTC.

The chain links TRBV5-1 to TRBJ2-1; D might be TRBD1 (6 bases). The length of the CDR3 is 15 residues. Trimming took 3 bases from V and 4 from J, leaving 14 bases between them. Germline values: CDR1 SGHRS, CDR2 YFSETQ. CDR3 sequence (DNA): TGCGCCAGCAGCTATACAGGGCTTAGTTACAATGAGCAGTTCTTC. The encoded protein is CASSYTGLSYNEQFF.

The J gene is TRBJ2-7, the V gene TRBV4-2; 10 nucleotides align to TRBD1. Germline V gene data show CDR1 as LGHNA and CDR2 as YNFKEQ. V was clipped by 1 base and J by 4 bases; unmatched bases: 7. This CDR3 has 16 amino acids. In DNA form, the CDR3 reads TGTGCCAGCAGCCAAGGATCGGGACAGGGGTTTTACGAGCAGTACTTC. As protein: CASSQGSGQGFYEQYF.

This sequence joins TRBV6-6 and TRBJ2-3; possibly TRBD2 for D (6 bases). Germline loops: CDR1 MNHNY, CDR2 SVGAGI (reference sequence). V was pared by 0 bases and J by 6 bases, with 13 bases between. The CDR3 runs to 15 residues. The CDR3 region is CASSYSGGTRDTQYF. In DNA form, the CDR3 reads TGTGCCAGCAGTTACTCCGGCGGGACGAGGGATACGCAGTATTTT.